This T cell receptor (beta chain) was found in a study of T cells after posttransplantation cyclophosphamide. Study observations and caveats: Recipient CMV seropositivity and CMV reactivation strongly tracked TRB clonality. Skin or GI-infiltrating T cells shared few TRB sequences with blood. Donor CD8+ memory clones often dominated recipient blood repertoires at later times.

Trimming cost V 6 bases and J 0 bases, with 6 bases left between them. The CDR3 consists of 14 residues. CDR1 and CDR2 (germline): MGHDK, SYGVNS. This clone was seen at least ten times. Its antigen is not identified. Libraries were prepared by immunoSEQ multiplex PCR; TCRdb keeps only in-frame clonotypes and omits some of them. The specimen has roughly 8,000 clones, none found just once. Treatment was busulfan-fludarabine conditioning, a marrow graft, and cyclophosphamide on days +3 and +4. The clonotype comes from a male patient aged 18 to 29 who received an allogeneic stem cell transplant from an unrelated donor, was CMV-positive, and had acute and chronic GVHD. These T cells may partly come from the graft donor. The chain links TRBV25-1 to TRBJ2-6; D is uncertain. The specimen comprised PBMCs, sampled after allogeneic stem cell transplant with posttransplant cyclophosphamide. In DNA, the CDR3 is TGTGCCAGCAGGGCACCCTCTGGGGCCAACGTCCTGACTTTC. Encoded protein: CASRAPSGANVLTF. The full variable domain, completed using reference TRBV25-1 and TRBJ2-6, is EADIYQTPRYLVIGTGKKITLECSQTMGHDKMYWYQQDPGMELHLIHYSYGVNSTEKGDLSSESTVSRIRTEHFPLTLESARPSHTSQYLCASRAPSGANVLTFGAGSRLTVL.